A selection of T cell receptor beta chains follows, all from one sample in a study of regulatory T cells in long-lasting Graves disease. TCRdb recomputed calls from the multiplex PCR reads with MiXCR, one row per CDR3 protein. The table has 350,000 to 500,000 distinct CDR3 sequences, around 15% seen once. The same specimen was also included in a second study, on T cells in Graves' hyperthyroidism and ophthalmopathy.

Sequenced material: peripheral blood mononuclear cells (PBMCs), taken at new diagnosis, from a patient treated with antithyroid drugs. All receptors come from a woman in her twenties or thirties with Graves disease. The CDR3 runs from the conserved cysteine through the conserved F or W. The D gene is left open where the match is weak. Some rows mark clone size as missing; the rest say once, few, many or name a class of expanded clone.

d_call: -
clone_size: many
j_call: TRBJ2-1
v_call: TRBV28
cdr3_nt: TGTGCCAGCAGTTCCGGGGAGCGGAGCTACAATGAGCAGTTCTTC
cdr3_aa: CASSSGERSYNEQFF

d_call: TRBD2
clone_size: -
j_call: TRBJ2-3
v_call: TRBV20-1
cdr3_nt: TGCAGTGCTAAAAAGACTAGCGGCACAGATACGCGGTATTTT
cdr3_aa: CSAKKTSGTDTRYF

d_call: TRBD2
clone_size: many
j_call: TRBJ2-1
v_call: TRBV2
cdr3_nt: TGTGCCAGCAGTGGCGGGAGAGCCAATGAGCAGTTCTTC
cdr3_aa: CASSGGRANEQFF

d_call: -
clone_size: -
j_call: TRBJ2-2
v_call: TRBV20-1
cdr3_nt: TGCAGTGCGCTGACGGAGAACACCGGGGAGCTGTTTTTT
cdr3_aa: CSALTENTGELFF

d_call: -
clone_size: once
j_call: TRBJ1-6
v_call: TRBV27
cdr3_nt: TGTGCCAGCAGTTTCATGGAAAATTCACCCCTCCACTTT
cdr3_aa: CASSFMENSPLHF

d_call: -
clone_size: many
j_call: TRBJ1-5
v_call: TRBV19
cdr3_nt: TGTGCCAGTAGTATCTCGCGCAGAGGAGGTCAGCCCCAGCATTTT
cdr3_aa: CASSISRRGGQPQHF

d_call: -
clone_size: many
j_call: TRBJ1-1
v_call: TRBV5-1
cdr3_nt: TGCGCCAGCAGCTTTCGGGGGCAGTACACTGAAGCTTTCTTT
cdr3_aa: CASSFRGQYTEAFF

d_call: TRBD1
clone_size: -
j_call: TRBJ2-5
v_call: TRBV5-6
cdr3_nt: TGTGCCAGCAGCTTGGACAGGGGCCAAGAGACCCAGTACTTC
cdr3_aa: CASSLDRGQETQYF

d_call: -
clone_size: many
j_call: TRBJ2-1
v_call: TRBV5-1
cdr3_nt: TGCGCCAGCAGCTTGGGATATGAGCAGTTCTTC
cdr3_aa: CASSLGYEQFF

d_call: -
clone_size: many
j_call: TRBJ1-1
v_call: TRBV2
cdr3_nt: TGTGCCAGCAGTGAGAGGGTAGGGATCACTGAAGCTTTCTTT
cdr3_aa: CASSERVGITEAFF

d_call: TRBD2
clone_size: many
j_call: TRBJ2-3
v_call: TRBV7-9
cdr3_nt: TGCGCCAGCAGCTTGGGCCTAGCGGTGGCGAAAGATACGCAGTATTTT
cdr3_aa: CASSLGLAVAKDTQYF